Below are 28 T cell receptor beta chains sequenced from a single sample in a study of blood T cell repertoires in COVID-19. Clones were read by immunoSEQ multiplex PCR, and TCRdb kept only the in-frame ones, dropping some. The sample consists of roughly 350,000 clones, about 87% of them appearing once. The specimen was peripheral blood. The receptors were sampled from a woman between 45 and 65 years old with COVID-19, enrolled during active disease.

The chain combines TRBV7-2 with TRBJ2-7; D gene unclear. V lost 5 bases, J lost 4 bases, and 15 bases lay in between. CDR3 length equals 14 residues. The germline V gene encodes CDR1 SGHTA and CDR2 FQGNSA. DNA for the CDR3: TGTGCCAGCAGCCGCCGCGCGGTCGGGTACGAGCAGTACTTC. It specifies CASSRRAVGYEQYF.

The chain employs TRBV6-6 and TRBJ2-5; 14 nucleotides agree with TRBD2. The V segment lost 6 bases and the J segment 5 bases; nucleotides outside the gene matches: 8. Looked up from germline, CDR1 is MNHNY and CDR2 is SVGAGI (reference sequence). The CDR3 totals 16 residues. The CDR3 nucleotides are TGTGCCAGCAGAACCGGGACTAGCGGGAGAGCGGAGACCCAGTACTTC. Residues: CASRTGTSGRAETQYF.

V is TRBV3-1 (or the pseudogene TRBV3-2) and J is TRBJ2-5, with TRBD2 as a possible D gene (7 bases). This CDR3 spans 15 amino acids. The V and J ends lost 1 base and 4 bases respectively, with 13 bases between them. Germline-derived CDR1 and CDR2 are LGHDT and YNNKEL (reference sequence). The CDR3 coding sequence is TGTGCCAGCAGCCAAGGCGGGGGCCGGGGAGAGACCCAGTACTTC. This translates into CASSQGGGRGETQYF.

The V gene is TRBV3-1 (or the pseudogene TRBV3-2), the J gene TRBJ1-1; possibly TRBD1 for D (6 bases). Trimming left V 6 bases short and J 1 base short, with 12 bases between. The CDR3 totals 14 residues. The germline V gene has CDR1 LGHDT and CDR2 YNNKEL (reference sequence). The CDR3 DNA is TGTGCCAGCAGACTCGGGGGGCGGAACACTGAAGCTTTCTTT. Encoded protein: CASRLGGRNTEAFF.

This rearrangement joins TRBV19 to TRBJ1-2; maybe TRBD1 (5 bases). Trimming removed 7 bases from V and 4 bases from J, with 13 bases in between. Germline lookup yields CDR1 LNHDA and CDR2 SQIVND (reference sequence). The CDR3 runs to 13 residues. This chain's CDR3 is CASTVAGPYGYTF. The CDR3 DNA follows: TGTGCCAGTACGGTGGCAGGGCCCTATGGCTACACCTTC.

The sample holds one count of this clone. The rearrangement links TRBV3-1 (or the pseudogene TRBV3-2) to TRBJ1-2; D is uncertain. CDR3 size: 13 residues. Trimming cost V 0 bases and J 2 bases, with 4 bases left between them. Germline V gives CDR1 LGHDT, CDR2 YNNKEL (reference sequence). This CDR3 reads CASSQETNYGYTF. CDR3 DNA: TGTGCCAGCAGCCAAGAGACAAACTATGGCTACACCTTC.

The V gene is TRBV27, the J gene TRBJ1-6; TRBD1 might be the D (5 bases). The germline V and J ends were trimmed by 3 bases and 7 bases, with 16 bases remaining between them. The CDR3 consists of 16 residues. Germline V gene data show CDR1 as MNHEY and CDR2 as SMNVEV (reference sequence). The chain's CDR3 is CASSLGGGRGNSPLHF. The CDR3 region has the DNA TGTGCCAGCAGTTTGGGGGGGGGTCGGGGCAATTCACCCCTCCACTTT.

The CDR3 nucleotides read TGTGCCAGCAGCCCTTACGCAGGGTTCTCTGGAAACACCATATATTTT. Encoded protein: CASSPYAGFSGNTIYF. V and J are TRBV5-6 and TRBJ1-3, with D possibly TRBD1 on 5 matching bases. V gave up 4 bases and J gave up 0 bases, with 14 bases separating them. Germline lookup yields CDR1 SGHDT and CDR2 YYEEEE. This CDR3 is 16 amino acids long.

J is TRBJ1-2 and V is TRBV15; 10 positions agree with TRBD1. Germline V gene lookup returns CDR1 LNHNV and CDR2 YYDKDF (reference sequence). After removal of 0 bases from V and 5 bases from J, the junction contained 3 bases not matched to a gene. The CDR3 has 15 residues. This CDR3 is CATSRDGDRGYGYTF. CDR3 coding DNA: TGTGCCACCAGCAGAGACGGGGACAGGGGTTATGGCTACACCTTC. The complete variable domain, with remaining parts taken from reference TRBV15 and TRBJ1-2, reads DAMVIQNPRYQVTQFGKPVTLSCSQTLNHNVMYWYQQKSSQAPKLLFHYYDKDFNNEADTPDNFQSRRPNTSFCFLDIRSPGLGDTAMYLCATSRDGDRGYGYTFGSGTRLTVV.

The chain carries TRBV6-1 and TRBJ2-7; 7 bases map to TRBD1. Trimming cost V 3 bases and J 2 bases; bases outside gene matches: 7. There are 15 residues in the CDR3. Germline-derived CDR1 and CDR2 are MNHNS and SASEGT. The CDR3 nucleotides read TGTGCCAGCAGTGAGACAGGGAATGGCCCCTACGAGCAGTACTTC. This sequence encodes CASSETGNGPYEQYF.

The chain links TRBV4-2 to TRBJ1-1; tentatively, D is TRBD1 (6 bases). Looked up from germline, CDR1 is LGHNA and CDR2 is YNFKEQ. The CDR3 covers 16 residues. V gave up 1 base and J gave up 5 bases, with 17 bases separating them. This CDR3 is CASSQVDTGKGTEAFF. CDR3 bases: TGTGCCAGCAGCCAAGTCGACACAGGGAAAGGAACTGAAGCTTTCTTT.

The J gene is TRBJ1-1, the V gene TRBV6-5; possibly TRBD1 for D (5 bases). CDR3 length: 14 residues. Germline V lookup: CDR1 MNHEY, CDR2 SVGAGI. V dropped 4 bases and J dropped 4 bases, with 13 bases sitting between them. The CDR3 DNA is TGTGCCAGCAGTTCGGACCGGAGGGGCACTGAAGCTTTCTTT. Its translation: CASSSDRRGTEAFF.

The chain couples TRBV7-2 to TRBJ1-5, with 11 bases fitting TRBD1. The V gene end was trimmed by 1 base and the J gene end by 6 bases; junction bases not matched to a gene: 2. Germline V CDR1 and CDR2: SGHTA, FQGNSA. CDR3 length: 15 amino acids. DNA for the CDR3: TGTGCCAGCAGCTTAGTTGGACAGGGGGCTCAGCCCCAGCATTTT. This gives the protein CASSLVGQGAQPQHF.

CDR3 bases: TGTGCCAGCAGAAACGGACTGTACCCGATGAACACTGAAGCTTTCTTT. Its translation is CASRNGLYPMNTEAFF. The chain couples TRBV27 to TRBJ1-1; D remains ambiguous. The CDR3 is made up of 16 amino acids. From germline, CDR1 is MNHEY and CDR2 SMNVEV (reference sequence). Trimming cost V 6 bases and J 0 bases, with 17 bases left between them.

V gene TRBV2 combines with J gene TRBJ1-5, with D possibly being TRBD1 (5 bases). CDR1 is SNHLY, CDR2 FYNNEI, per germline. V was shortened by 0 bases and J by 5 bases, with 17 bases between the two germline ends. This CDR3 region has 17 residues. The DNA for the CDR3 is TGTGCCAGCAGTGAAGCCCCTCCGGGACTGATCTATCAGCCCCAGCATTTT. It encodes CASSEAPPGLIYQPQHF.

In this sample, this clone turned up once. The chain combines TRBV7-8 with TRBJ1-5; D is undetermined. Germline V lookup: CDR1 SGHVS, CDR2 FQNEAQ. This CDR3 is 17 amino acids long. V was clipped by 1 base and J by 6 bases, with 19 bases between them. CDR3 loop: CASSLGMGSQEFQPQHF. In DNA form, the CDR3 reads TGTGCCAGCAGCTTAGGTATGGGCAGCCAAGAATTTCAGCCCCAGCATTTT.

The gene calls are TRBV6-5 and TRBJ1-5; 7 bases are a match to TRBD1. The V segment lost 5 bases and the J segment 4 bases; nucleotides outside the gene matches: 5. In germline, CDR1 is MNHEY, CDR2 SVGAGI. The CDR3 length is 14 residues. The CDR3 DNA sequence: TGTGCCAGCAGTCCCGGGACAGAAAATCAGCCCCAGCATTTT. Protein: CASSPGTENQPQHF.

CDR3 in amino acids: CATADRTYQETQYF. CDR3 coding DNA: TGTGCCACCGCGGACAGGACGTACCAAGAGACCCAGTACTTC. The chain carries TRBV24-1 and TRBJ2-5, with 7 bases lining up with TRBD1. The CDR3 runs to 14 residues. CDR1 and CDR2 (germline): KGHDR, SFDVKD. The J segment lost 0 bases and the V segment lost 9 bases, leaving 6 bases of the junction unmatched.

This chain links TRBV4-3 with TRBJ2-2; TRBD2 might be the D (7 bases). CDR3 length: 15 amino acids. Per the germline V gene, CDR1 is LGHNA and CDR2 is YSLEER. V dropped 0 bases and J dropped 6 bases, with 11 bases sitting between them. This CDR3 is CASSQDAGAPGELFF. The CDR3 nucleotides are TGCGCCAGCAGCCAAGACGCGGGGGCGCCCGGGGAGCTGTTTTTT.

CDR3 in amino acids: CASSQDLGLTVSYEQYF. CDR3 nucleotides: TGTGCCAGCAGCCAAGATCTAGGTCTTACCGTTTCCTACGAGCAGTACTTC. The chain couples TRBV3-1 (or the pseudogene TRBV3-2) to TRBJ2-7; D unresolved. This CDR3 region has 17 residues. From germline, CDR1 is LGHDT and CDR2 YNNKEL (reference sequence). With 0 bases removed from V and 1 base from J, the gap between germline ends came to 16 bases.

The chain carries TRBV27 and TRBJ1-2; 7 bases are a match to TRBD1. CDR3 size: 15 residues. Trimming removed 1 base from V and 3 bases from J; junction bases left unmatched: 5. CDR1 is MNHEY, CDR2 SMNVEV, per germline (reference sequence). In DNA, the CDR3 is TGTGCCAGCAGTTTATTAGGGGGCTCTGACTATGGCTACACCTTC. It yields the protein CASSLLGGSDYGYTF.

J is TRBJ2-7 and V is TRBV6-5, with D possibly matching TRBD2 (7 bases). Per germline, CDR1 MNHEY and CDR2 SVGAGI. V lost 10 bases and J 6 bases, leaving 13 bases between the germline ends. CDR3 length: 11 residues. The CDR3 spells CATPRGREQYF. As DNA, the CDR3 is TGTGCCACCCCGCGGGGGCGCGAGCAGTACTTC.

The V gene is TRBV5-1, the J gene TRBJ1-1, with unresolved D. The CDR3 runs to 16 residues. CDR1 and CDR2 from the germline V gene are SGHRS and YFSETQ. V was shortened by 4 bases and J by 0 bases, with 16 bases between the two germline ends. CDR3 sequence reads: CASSPRSSRMNTEAFF. The CDR3 nucleotides read TGCGCCAGCAGCCCCCGGTCGTCCCGAATGAACACTGAAGCTTTCTTT. Filled out from reference TRBV5-1 and TRBJ1-1, the complete variable domain reads KAGVTQTPRYLIKTRGQQVTLSCSPISGHRSVSWYQQTPGQGLQFLFEYFSETQRNKGNFPGRFSGRQFSNSRSEMNVSTLELGDSALYLCASSPRSSRMNTEAFFGQGTRLTVV.

This clone was counted between two and nine times. This sequence joins TRBV13 and TRBJ1-1, with D uncertain. Trimming took 0 bases from V and 4 from J, leaving 12 bases between them. This CDR3 comprises 15 residues. Per germline, CDR1 PRHDT and CDR2 FYEKMQ (reference sequence). The CDR3 loop reads CASSLGRSDSTEAFF. The DNA of the CDR3 is TGTGCCAGCAGCTTAGGCCGAAGTGACTCCACTGAAGCTTTCTTT.

The chain couples TRBV21-1 to TRBJ2-7; TRBD2, the table's D call, lacks a check against the DNA. TRBV21-1 is reported as a pseudogene. CDR3 length equals 17 residues. The CDR3 sequence: CASSKGSFPSGAYEQYF. CDR3 DNA sequence: TGTGCCAGCAGCAAAGGTTCCTTCCCCTCGGGAGCCTACGAGCAGTACTTC.

The chain couples TRBV3-1 (or the pseudogene TRBV3-2) to TRBJ1-2; D perhaps matches TRBD1 (6 bases). There are 15 residues in the CDR3. V was pared by 1 base and J by 5 bases, with 14 bases between. CDR1 and CDR2 from the germline V gene are LGHDT and YNNKEL (reference sequence). The CDR3 DNA is TGTGCCAGCAGCCAAGGTAGACAGGCGATTTATGGCTACACCTTC. Translated, it gives CASSQGRQAIYGYTF.

This sequence joins TRBV4-1 and TRBJ2-7; 9 positions match TRBD2. With V trimmed by 1 base and J by 0 bases, 10 bases remained unmatched. The CDR3 is made up of 18 amino acids. Germline V gene data show CDR1 as MGHRA and CDR2 as YSYEKL. The CDR3 protein is CASSQAFQSGRSSYEQYF. The CDR3 DNA reads TGCGCCAGCAGCCAAGCTTTTCAGAGCGGGAGGAGCTCCTACGAGCAGTACTTC.

This chain uses TRBV5-4 with TRBJ1-4; 11 bases fit TRBD1. CDR1 SGHNT and CDR2 YYREEE come from the germline V gene (reference sequence). The CDR3 consists of 18 residues. Losses at the gene ends were 2 bases for V and 2 bases for J; bases not matched to a gene: 8. DNA for the CDR3: TGTGCCAGCAGCTTTGGGACAGGGGGGATTCTTACTAATGAAAAACTGTTTTTT. Protein sequence: CASSFGTGGILTNEKLFF.